These T cell receptor beta chains were read from a single sample in a study of post-analysis software for immune sequencing data. TCRdb passed the PCR reads through MiXCR, listing each CDR3 protein once. The sample shows fewer than 900,000 distinct CDR3 sequences, 46% of them seen only once. Sequencing was performed on blood. The source is a girl aged 10-17 years with multiple sclerosis. CDR3s include the opening cysteine and the closing phenylalanine or tryptophan. A D gene is named only where the DNA matches it firmly. A clone size is listed for some rows: how often the clone was seen (once, few, many), or a class if it is expanded.

CSARDRGTNNSPLHF	TGCAGTGCTAGAGATCGAGGGACGAATAATTCACCCCTCCACTTT	NA	TRBV20-1	TRBJ1-6	15	NA
CASSYPHFATYNSPLHF	TGTGCCAGCAGTTACCCTCACTTTGCCACCTATAATTCACCCCTCCACTTT	NA	TRBV6-5	TRBJ1-6	17	NA
CSARDQWAGQPQHF	TGCAGTGCTAGAGACCAATGGGCCGGTCAGCCCCAGCATTTT	NA	TRBV20-1	TRBJ1-5	14	NA
CSVVGSKETQYF	TGCAGCGTTGTGGGGTCAAAAGAGACCCAGTACTTC	few	TRBV29-1	TRBJ2-5	12	NA
CASSQVALAENNEQFF	TGCGCCAGCAGCCAAGTCGCTCTAGCGGAGAACAATGAGCAGTTCTTC	NA	TRBV4-1	TRBJ2-1	16	TRBD2
CASSPSTGTVGVQYF	TGTGCCAGCAGCCCCTCGACCGGGACAGTAGGTGTTCAGTACTTC	few	TRBV27	TRBJ2-4	15	TRBD1
CASRETGLSSYEQYF	TGTGCCAGCAGAGAGACAGGGTTGAGCTCCTACGAGCAGTACTTC	NA	TRBV6-1	TRBJ2-7	15	TRBD1
CSVEVLGSSYNEQFF	TGCAGCGTTGAAGTTCTAGGGTCCTCCTACAATGAGCAGTTCTTC	few	TRBV29-1	TRBJ2-1	15	NA
CSVDNVGGYTF	TGCAGCGTTGATAATGTTGGTGGCTACACCTTC	many	TRBV29-1	TRBJ1-2	11	NA
CASSQMTGTSGANEQFF	TGCGCCAGCAGCCAAATGACCGGGACTAGCGGAGCCAATGAGCAGTTCTTC	few	TRBV4-1	TRBJ2-1	17	TRBD2
CATSRDLAQGGETQYF	TGTGCCACCAGCAGAGATCTTGCCCAAGGGGGGGAGACCCAGTACTTC	NA	TRBV15	TRBJ2-5	16	NA
CASNDMGRNEQFF	TGCGCCAGCAACGATATGGGGAGAAATGAGCAGTTCTTC	NA	TRBV5-1	TRBJ2-1	13	NA
CSALMSRGRGDTQYF	TGCAGTGCCCTCATGAGTCGCGGTAGGGGGGATACGCAGTATTTT	NA	TRBV20-1	TRBJ2-3	15	NA
CASSQLGSGGLTDTQYF	TGCGCCAGCAGCCAGCTTGGGAGCGGGGGCCTCACAGATACGCAGTATTTT	few	TRBV4-1	TRBJ2-3	17	TRBD2
CASSLTPVPSTDTQYF	TGTGCCAGCAGCTTAACTCCAGTCCCTAGCACAGATACGCAGTATTTT	few	TRBV7-6	TRBJ2-3	16	NA
CASSPPTGDHYGYTF	TGTGCCAGCTCACCCCCGACAGGGGATCACTATGGCTACACCTTC	once	TRBV18	TRBJ1-2	15	TRBD1
CATSEGLGNEQYF	TGTGCCACCAGTGAGGGTCTTGGTAATGAGCAGTACTTC	NA	TRBV24-1	TRBJ2-5	13	NA
CASRAGGEPRGQYF	TGTGCCAGCAGAGCAGGGGGGGAACCTCGAGGGCAGTACTTC	few	TRBV12-3/TRBV12-4	TRBJ2-7	14	NA
CASSSRLAERGEQFF	TGTGCCAGCAGCTCCAGACTAGCGGAAAGGGGGGAGCAGTTCTTC	NA	TRBV7-9	TRBJ2-1	15	TRBD2
CATSDGTRFGETQYF	TGTGCCACCAGTGACGGGACTAGGTTCGGGGAGACCCAGTACTTC	NA	TRBV24-1	TRBJ2-5	15	TRBD2
CASSEGTSGRFASYF	TGTGCCAGCAGCGAAGGGACTAGCGGGAGGTTTGCGTCGTACTTC	NA	TRBV3-1	TRBJ2-5	15	TRBD2
CASSRATGGNNEQFF	TGTGCCAGCAGCAGGGCGACAGGGGGGAACAATGAGCAGTTCTTC	NA	TRBV5-6	TRBJ2-1	15	TRBD1
CASSLDGKSPLHF	TGCGCCAGCAGCTTGGACGGGAAATCACCCCTCCACTTT	NA	TRBV5-1	TRBJ1-6	13	NA
CASSEARGTEAFF	TGTGCCAGCAGTGAAGCCCGAGGCACTGAAGCTTTCTTT	NA	TRBV6-1	TRBJ1-1	13	NA
CSGTSGTDTQYF	TGCAGTGGGACTAGCGGCACAGATACGCAGTATTTT	few	TRBV20-1	TRBJ2-3	12	TRBD2
CATSRDPQGADEQYF	TGTGCCACCAGCAGAGATCCGCAGGGGGCGGATGAGCAGTACTTC	NA	TRBV15	TRBJ2-7	15	TRBD1
CSATDRQGGNQPQHF	TGCAGTGCCACGGACAGGCAAGGGGGCAATCAGCCCCAGCATTTT	NA	TRBV20-1	TRBJ1-5	15	TRBD1
CASSQFLIDKSEQFF	TGTGCCAGCAGCCAATTCCTGATCGATAAGTCCGAGCAGTTCTTC	few	TRBV3-1	TRBJ2-1	15	NA
CASSPVLNTEQYF	TGTGCCAGCAGCCCCGTACTAAATACTGAGCAGTACTTC	NA	TRBV11-2	TRBJ2-7	13	NA
CASSLTSVAGGNTDTQYF	TGTGCCAGCAGCTTAACTTCCGTAGCGGGAGGCAACACAGATACGCAGTATTTT	NA	TRBV7-3	TRBJ2-3	18	TRBD2
CSATTPSYGYTF	TGCAGTGCTACAACACCGAGCTATGGCTACACCTTC	few	TRBV20-1	TRBJ1-2	12	NA
CASSLEPVYNEQFF	TGTGCCAGCAGCTTGGAGCCGGTTTACAATGAGCAGTTCTTC	NA	TRBV5-5	TRBJ2-1	14	NA
CASSSGLRYEQYF	TGTGCCAGCAGCTCGGGACTGAGGTACGAGCAGTACTTC	few	TRBV7-9	TRBJ2-7	13	NA
CATSAPGGNEQYF	TGTGCCACCAGTGCCCCAGGGGGAAACGAGCAGTACTTC	NA	TRBV24-1	TRBJ2-7	13	TRBD1
CASSEGVGFIQYF	TGTGCCAGCAGTGAGGGTGTCGGGTTCATTCAGTACTTC	many	TRBV6-1	TRBJ2-4	13	NA
CASSSSLPRSSYEQYF	TGTGCCAGCAGCTCCTCACTGCCTAGGAGCTCCTACGAGCAGTACTTC	NA	TRBV7-9	TRBJ2-7	16	NA
CSVGVGVRDTQYF	TGCAGCGTTGGGGTGGGCGTTCGAGATACGCAGTATTTT	few	TRBV29-1	TRBJ2-3	13	NA
CASSTTASGANVLTF	TGCGCCAGCAGTACGACAGCCTCTGGGGCCAACGTCCTGACTTTC	NA	TRBV5-1	TRBJ2-6	15	NA
CASSRSVAGERDEQFF	TGTGCCAGCAGTCGTAGCGTAGCGGGAGAGCGGGATGAGCAGTTCTTC	NA	TRBV6-5	TRBJ2-1	16	TRBD2
CSALGRNYEQYF	TGCAGTGCCTTGGGGCGAAACTACGAGCAGTACTTC	few	TRBV20-1	TRBJ2-7	12	NA
CSASVGRSVLGETQFF	TGCAGTGCTAGTGTTGGACGTAGCGTTCTTGGAGAGACCCAGTTCTTC	NA	TRBV20-1	TRBJ2-1	16	NA
CASSPPGTRGYEQYF	TGTGCCAGCAGTCCGCCCGGGACTAGAGGCTACGAGCAGTACTTC	once	TRBV12-3/TRBV12-4	TRBJ2-7	15	TRBD2
CSANRDIFYEQYF	TGCAGTGCTAACCGGGACATTTTCTACGAGCAGTACTTC	NA	TRBV20-1	TRBJ2-7	13	NA
CASSFADRGLSFF	TGTGCCAGCAGTTTTGCGGACAGGGGGCTTTCTTTCTTT	NA	TRBV28	TRBJ1-1	13	TRBD1
CASSPDYTQYF	TGTGCCAGCAGCCCGGACTATACGCAGTATTTT	NA	TRBV7-9	TRBJ2-3	11	NA
CASSLRGLADYNEQFF	TGTGCCAGCAGTCTACGCGGACTAGCGGACTACAATGAGCAGTTCTTC	few	TRBV6-5	TRBJ2-1	16	TRBD2
CASSRDRLDQPQHF	TGTGCCAGCAGCAGAGACAGACTAGATCAGCCCCAGCATTTT	NA	TRBV11-2	TRBJ1-5	14	NA
CASSDPGGSGADTQYF	TGCGCCAGCAGTGACCCGGGGGGGAGTGGAGCAGATACGCAGTATTTT	few	TRBV10-1	TRBJ2-3	16	TRBD2
CASSVRSGRSGETQYF	TGTGCCAGCAGTGTGAGAAGCGGGAGAAGTGGAGAGACCCAGTACTTC	NA	TRBV6-4	TRBJ2-5	16	TRBD2
CASSVGQGRNEQFF	TGTGCCAGCAGCGTAGGACAGGGCCGGAATGAGCAGTTCTTC	few	TRBV9	TRBJ2-1	14	TRBD1
CSAKGRAKNIQYF	TGCAGTGCAAAGGGCAGAGCCAAAAACATTCAGTACTTC	NA	TRBV20-1	TRBJ2-4	13	NA
CASSLAAGTLYNEQFF	TGTGCCAGCAGCTTAGCGGCGGGGACATTATACAATGAGCAGTTCTTC	NA	TRBV7-9	TRBJ2-1	16	NA
CASSETSGGPREQYF	TGTGCCAGCAGCGAGACTAGCGGGGGCCCTCGGGAGCAGTACTTC	few	TRBV9	TRBJ2-7	15	TRBD2
CATSDPKETQYF	TGTGCCACCAGTGATCCTAAAGAGACCCAGTACTTC	NA	TRBV24-1	TRBJ2-5	12	NA
CASSTWTGEANEKLFF	TGTGCCAGCAGCACCTGGACAGGGGAGGCTAATGAAAAACTGTTTTTT	few	TRBV9	TRBJ1-4	16	TRBD1